A selection of T cell receptor beta chains follows, all from one sample in a study of shared clonotypes between healthy human individuals. Libraries were prepared by immunoSEQ multiplex PCR; TCRdb keeps only in-frame clonotypes and omits some of them. Of some 2,000,000 clones in the sample, roughly 95% were seen once. Sequencing used naive CD8+ T cells sorted from blood. The receptor source for this set is a man aged 18 to 35 in good health. CDR3s include the opening cysteine and the closing phenylalanine or tryptophan. D genes are given only for firm matches. Clone size is stated in some rows and not others, as once, few, many or a class when expanded.

TRBJ2-7,TRBD2,NA,TRBV27,CASSLRLAGVYEQYF,TGTGCCAGCAGTTTAAGACTAGCGGGTGTCTACGAGCAGTACTTC
TRBJ1-5,NA,NA,TRBV28,CASSLSGSSQPQHF,TGTGCCAGCAGTTTGTCGGGCAGCTCACAGCCCCAGCATTTT
TRBJ1-4,NA,NA,TRBV4-1,CASSQVEGVSTNEKLFF,TGCGCCAGCAGCCAAGTGGAGGGCGTCTCAACTAATGAAAAACTGTTTTTT
TRBJ2-3,TRBD2,once,TRBV9,CASSGGTSGLTDTQYF,TGTGCCAGCAGCGGGGGGACTAGCGGCCTCACAGATACGCAGTATTTT
TRBJ2-3,NA,NA,TRBV4-1,CASSQERQDTQYF,TGCGCCAGCAGCCAAGAGCGGCAAGATACGCAGTATTTT
TRBJ2-7,TRBD1,NA,TRBV27,CASSWTGSPYEQYF,TGTGCCAGCAGCTGGACAGGGAGTCCCTACGAGCAGTACTTC
TRBJ2-5,NA,NA,TRBV7-9,CASFLLVQETQYF,TGTGCCAGCTTCCTTTTGGTACAAGAGACCCAGTACTTC
TRBJ2-1,NA,NA,TRBV5-1,CASSLAYANNEQFF,TGCGCCAGCAGCCTCGCTTATGCAAACAATGAGCAGTTCTTC
TRBJ2-7,NA,NA,TRBV5-8,CASSRPQGWSYEQYF,TGTGCCAGCAGCCGACCTCAGGGTTGGTCCTACGAGCAGTACTTC
TRBJ2-3,NA,NA,TRBV10-2,CATTSRDTQYF,TGCGCCACGACTAGTCGAGATACGCAGTATTTT
TRBJ2-7,TRBD2,NA,TRBV6-5,CASSYGLAGGEQYF,TGTGCCAGCAGTTACGGACTAGCGGGAGGCGAGCAGTACTTC
TRBJ2-2,NA,NA,TRBV14,CASSPGNFGELFF,TGTGCCAGCAGTCCCGGCAATTTCGGGGAGCTGTTTTTT